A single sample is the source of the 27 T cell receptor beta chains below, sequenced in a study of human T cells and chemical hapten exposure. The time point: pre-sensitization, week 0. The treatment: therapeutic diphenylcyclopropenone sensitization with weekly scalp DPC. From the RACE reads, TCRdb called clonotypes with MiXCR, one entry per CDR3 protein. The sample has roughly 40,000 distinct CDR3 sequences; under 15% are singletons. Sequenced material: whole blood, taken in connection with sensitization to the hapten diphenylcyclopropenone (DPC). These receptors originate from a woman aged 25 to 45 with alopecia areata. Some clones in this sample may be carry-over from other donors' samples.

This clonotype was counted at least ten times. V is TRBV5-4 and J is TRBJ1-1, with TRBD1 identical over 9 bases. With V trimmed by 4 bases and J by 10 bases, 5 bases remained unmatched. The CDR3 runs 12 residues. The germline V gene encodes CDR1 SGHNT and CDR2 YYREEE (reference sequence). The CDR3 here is CASSQGQGVAFF. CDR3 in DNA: TGTGCCAGCAGCCAGGGACAGGGTGTAGCTTTCTTT.

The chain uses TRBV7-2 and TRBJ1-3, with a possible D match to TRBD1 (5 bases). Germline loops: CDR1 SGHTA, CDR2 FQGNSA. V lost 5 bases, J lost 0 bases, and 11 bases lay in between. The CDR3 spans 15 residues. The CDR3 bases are TGTGCCAGCAGCCCGCTGGGGGGCTCTGGAAACACCATATATTTT. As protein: CASSPLGGSGNTIYF.

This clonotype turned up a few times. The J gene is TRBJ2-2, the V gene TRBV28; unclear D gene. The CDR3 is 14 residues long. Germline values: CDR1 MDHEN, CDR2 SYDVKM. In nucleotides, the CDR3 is TGTGCTCTCGGTGTGGCAGCCAACACCGGGGAGCTGTTTTTT. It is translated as CALGVAANTGELFF.

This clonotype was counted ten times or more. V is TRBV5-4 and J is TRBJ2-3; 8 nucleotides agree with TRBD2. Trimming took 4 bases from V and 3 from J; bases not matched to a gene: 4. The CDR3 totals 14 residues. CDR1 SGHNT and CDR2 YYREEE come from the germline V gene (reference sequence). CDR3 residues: CASSQERGTDTQYF. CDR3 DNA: TGTGCCAGCAGCCAAGAGCGGGGGACAGATACGCAGTATTTT.

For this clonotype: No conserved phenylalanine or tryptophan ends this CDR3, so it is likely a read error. For the CDR3, the DNA is TGTGCCAGCAGCTTAGAATTCGGCGAGCAGTACTGC. Protein: CASSLEFGEQYC. V gene TRBV12-3 or TRBV12-4 combines with J gene TRBJ2-7; D is unresolved. CDR3 size: 12 residues.

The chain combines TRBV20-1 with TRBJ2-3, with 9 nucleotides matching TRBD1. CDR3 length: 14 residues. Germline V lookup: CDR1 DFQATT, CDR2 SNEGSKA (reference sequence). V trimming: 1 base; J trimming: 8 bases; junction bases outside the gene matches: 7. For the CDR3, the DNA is TGCAGTGCTAGAGTTACAGGGGGCCCCGGTACGCAGTATTTT. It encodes CSARVTGGPGTQYF.

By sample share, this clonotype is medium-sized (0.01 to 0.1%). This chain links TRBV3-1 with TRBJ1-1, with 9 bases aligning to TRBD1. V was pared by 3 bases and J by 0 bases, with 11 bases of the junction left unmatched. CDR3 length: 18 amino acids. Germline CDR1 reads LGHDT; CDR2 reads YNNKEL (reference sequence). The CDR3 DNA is TGTGCCAGCAGCCATTCACAGGGGGCCGGATTTCTGAACACTGAAGCTTTCTTT. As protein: CASSHSQGAGFLNTEAFF.

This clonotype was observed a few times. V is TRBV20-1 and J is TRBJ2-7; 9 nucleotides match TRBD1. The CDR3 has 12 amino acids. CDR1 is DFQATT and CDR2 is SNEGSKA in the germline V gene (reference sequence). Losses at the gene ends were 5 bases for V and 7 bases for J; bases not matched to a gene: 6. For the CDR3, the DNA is TGCAGTGCTTTGACAGGGGGTACAGAGCAGTACTTC. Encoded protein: CSALTGGTEQYF.

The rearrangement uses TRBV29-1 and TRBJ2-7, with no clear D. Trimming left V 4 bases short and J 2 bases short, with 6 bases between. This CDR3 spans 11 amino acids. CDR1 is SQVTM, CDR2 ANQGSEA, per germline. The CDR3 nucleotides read TGCAGCGTTGGTAGCACCTACGAGCAGTACTTC. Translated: CSVGSTYEQYF.

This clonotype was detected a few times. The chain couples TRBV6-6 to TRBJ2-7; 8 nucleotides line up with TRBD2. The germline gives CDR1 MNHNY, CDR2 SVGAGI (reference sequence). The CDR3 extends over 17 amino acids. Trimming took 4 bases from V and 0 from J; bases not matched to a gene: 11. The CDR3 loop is CASSSGGGRGLSYEQYF. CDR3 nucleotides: TGTGCCAGCAGTTCCGGGGGGGGCCGGGGCCTCTCCTACGAGCAGTACTTC.

The CDR3 DNA sequence: TGCAGCGTTGGGCAGTTCAACTATGGCTACACCTTC. Translating it yields CSVGQFNYGYTF. The J gene is TRBJ1-2, the V gene TRBV29-1; D not certain. Germline V gene lookup returns CDR1 SQVTM and CDR2 ANQGSEA. CDR3 length: 12 amino acids. The V end was cut by 4 bases, the J end by 2 bases, with 8 bases between.

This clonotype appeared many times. CDR3 loop: CSARGPGLPPGGYTF. CDR3 bases: TGCAGTGCTAGGGGACCGGGACTTCCACCGGGAGGCTACACCTTC. The rearrangement links TRBV20-1 to TRBJ1-2; tentative D call: TRBD1 (5 bases). Germline CDR1 and CDR2: DFQATT and SNEGSKA (reference sequence). V lost 3 bases and J lost 8, with 22 bases in between. This CDR3 comprises 15 residues.

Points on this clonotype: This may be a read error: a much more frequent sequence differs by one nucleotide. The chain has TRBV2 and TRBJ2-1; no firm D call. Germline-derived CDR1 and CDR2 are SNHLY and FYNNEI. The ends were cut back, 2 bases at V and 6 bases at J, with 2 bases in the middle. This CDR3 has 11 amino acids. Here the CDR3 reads CASSEINEQFF. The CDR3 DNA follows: TGTGCCAGCAGTGAAATCAATGAGCAGTTCTTC.

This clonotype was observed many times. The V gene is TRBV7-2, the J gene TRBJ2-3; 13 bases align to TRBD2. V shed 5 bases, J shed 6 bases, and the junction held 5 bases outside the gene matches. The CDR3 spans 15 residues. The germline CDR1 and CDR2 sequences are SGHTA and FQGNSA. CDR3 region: CASSVGTSGIDTQYF. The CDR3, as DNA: TGTGCCAGCAGCGTCGGGACTAGCGGGATTGATACGCAGTATTTT.

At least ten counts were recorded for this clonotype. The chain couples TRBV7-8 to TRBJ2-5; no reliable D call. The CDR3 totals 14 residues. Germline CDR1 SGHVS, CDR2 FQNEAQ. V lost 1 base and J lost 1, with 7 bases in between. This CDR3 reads CASSLEDTQETQYF. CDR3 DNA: TGTGCCAGCAGCTTAGAGGATACCCAAGAGACCCAGTACTTC.

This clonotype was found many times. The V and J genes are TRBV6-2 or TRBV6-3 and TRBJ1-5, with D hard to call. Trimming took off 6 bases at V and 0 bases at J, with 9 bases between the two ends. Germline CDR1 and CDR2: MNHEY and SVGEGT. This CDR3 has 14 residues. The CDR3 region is CASRRGYSNQPQHF. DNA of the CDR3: TGTGCCAGCAGGAGAGGGTATAGCAATCAGCCCCAGCATTTT.

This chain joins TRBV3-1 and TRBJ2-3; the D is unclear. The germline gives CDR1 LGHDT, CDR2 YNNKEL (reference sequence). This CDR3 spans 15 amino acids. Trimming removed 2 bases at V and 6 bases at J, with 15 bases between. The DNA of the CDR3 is TGTGCCAGCAGCCAAATGCTTATGGCGGCGGATACGCAGTATTTT. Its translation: CASSQMLMAADTQYF.

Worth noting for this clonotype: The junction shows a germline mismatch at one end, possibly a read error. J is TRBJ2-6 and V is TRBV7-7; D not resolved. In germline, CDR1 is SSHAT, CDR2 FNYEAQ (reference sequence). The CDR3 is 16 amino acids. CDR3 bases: TGTGCTAGCAAAACCACCGACGGTACTGGGGCCAACGTCCTGACTTTC. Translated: CASKTTDGTGANVLTF.

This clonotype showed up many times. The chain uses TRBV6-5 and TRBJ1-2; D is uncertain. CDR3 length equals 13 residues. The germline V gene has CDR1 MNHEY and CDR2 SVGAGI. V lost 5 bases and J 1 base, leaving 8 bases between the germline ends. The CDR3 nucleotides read TGTGCCAGCAGTCGGACCAATAACTATGGCTACACCTTC. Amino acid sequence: CASSRTNNYGYTF.

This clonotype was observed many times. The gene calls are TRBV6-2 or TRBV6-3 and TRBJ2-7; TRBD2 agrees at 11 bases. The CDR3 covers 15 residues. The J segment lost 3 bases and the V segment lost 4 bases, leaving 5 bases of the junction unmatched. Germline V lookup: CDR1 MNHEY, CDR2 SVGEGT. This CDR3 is CASSSLTSGSYEQYF. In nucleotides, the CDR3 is TGTGCCAGCAGTTCCTTAACTAGCGGGAGCTACGAGCAGTACTTC.

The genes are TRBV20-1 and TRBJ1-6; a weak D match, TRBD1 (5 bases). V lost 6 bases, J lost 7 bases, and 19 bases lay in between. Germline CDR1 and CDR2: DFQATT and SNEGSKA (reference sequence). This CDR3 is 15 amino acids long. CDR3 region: CSAPGGTGINSPLHF. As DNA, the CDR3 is TGCAGTGCCCCGGGAGGAACAGGAATAAATTCACCCCTCCACTTT.

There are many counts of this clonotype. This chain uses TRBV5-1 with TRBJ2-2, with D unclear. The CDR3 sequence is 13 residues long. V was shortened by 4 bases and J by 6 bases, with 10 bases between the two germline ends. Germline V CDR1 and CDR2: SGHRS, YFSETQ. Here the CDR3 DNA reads TGCGCCAGCAGCAAAGGTCCCGCCGGGGAGCTGTTTTTT. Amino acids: CASSKGPAGELFF.

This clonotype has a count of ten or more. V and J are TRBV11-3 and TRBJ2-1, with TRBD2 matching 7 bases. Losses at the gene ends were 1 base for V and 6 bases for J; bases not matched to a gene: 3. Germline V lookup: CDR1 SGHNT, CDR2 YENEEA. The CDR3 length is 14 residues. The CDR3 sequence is CASSLGGSINEQFF. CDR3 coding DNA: TGTGCCAGCAGCTTAGGCGGGAGTATCAATGAGCAGTTCTTC.

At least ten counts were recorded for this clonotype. The CDR3 DNA follows: TGTGCCAGCAGCCTCCATGGGGATCAGGGCGAGCAGTACTTC. Protein product: CASSLHGDQGEQYF. V is TRBV7-2 and J is TRBJ2-7, with D possibly TRBD1 on 5 matching bases. The ends were cut back, 5 bases at V and 6 bases at J, with 17 bases in the middle. Germline CDR1 is SGHTA and CDR2 is FQGNSA. CDR3 length: 14 amino acids. The entire variable domain, with the rest obtained from reference TRBV7-2 and TRBJ2-7, is as follows: GAGVSQSPSNKVTEKGKDVELRCDPISGHTALYWYRQSLGQGLEFLIYFQGNSAPDKSGLPSDRFSAERTGGSVSTLTIQRTQQEDSAVYLCASSLHGDQGEQYFGPGTRLTVT.

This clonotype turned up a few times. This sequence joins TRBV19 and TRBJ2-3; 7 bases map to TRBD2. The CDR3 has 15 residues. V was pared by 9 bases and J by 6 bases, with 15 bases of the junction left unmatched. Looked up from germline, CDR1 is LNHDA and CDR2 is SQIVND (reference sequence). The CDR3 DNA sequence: TGTGCCAGCACAAACCGGGACTACCGCGGGGATACGCAGTATTTT. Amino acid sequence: CASTNRDYRGDTQYF.

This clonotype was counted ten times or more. The DNA for the CDR3 is TGTGCCAGTAGTAGGACGGGGGGCGCGAACACCGGGGAGCTGTTTTTT. Protein product: CASSRTGGANTGELFF. The V gene is TRBV19, the J gene TRBJ2-2, with D maybe TRBD2 (7 bases). The CDR3 loop spans 16 amino acids. The V end lost 4 bases, the J end lost 0 bases, and 12 bases lay between the germline ends. Germline CDR1 reads LNHDA; CDR2 reads SQIVND (reference sequence).

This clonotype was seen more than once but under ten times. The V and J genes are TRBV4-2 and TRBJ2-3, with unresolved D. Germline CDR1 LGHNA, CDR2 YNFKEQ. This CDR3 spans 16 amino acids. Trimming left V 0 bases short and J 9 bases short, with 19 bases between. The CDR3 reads CASSQEFGYVSSTQYF. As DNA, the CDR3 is TGTGCCAGCAGCCAAGAATTTGGGTACGTTTCTTCGACGCAGTATTTT.